Listed below are T cell receptor beta chains from one sample, sequenced in a study of shared clonotypes between healthy human individuals. The data were produced by immunoSEQ multiplex PCR, yet TCRdb's version contains in-frame clones alone and is incomplete. The sample holds 2 million to 2.5 million clones, 85% to 95% seen once. Sequencing was done on a sample of naive CD8+ T cells from PBMCs. These TCRs come from a man aged 18 to 30 in good health. Some clones in this sample may be carry-over from other donors' samples. The CDR3 runs from the conserved cysteine through the conserved F or W. The D gene is left open where the match is weak.

J gene: TRBJ2-2
D gene: .
V gene: TRBV21-1
CDR3 DNA: TGTGCCAGCAGCATCGAGGCACATTCGAACACCGGGGAGCTGTTTTTT
CDR3 protein: CASSIEAHSNTGELFF

J gene: TRBJ1-6
D gene: .
V gene: TRBV5-5
CDR3 DNA: TGTGCCAGCAGCTTGAGAGACGGATATAATTCACCCCTCCACTTT
CDR3 protein: CASSLRDGYNSPLHF

J gene: TRBJ2-1
D gene: .
V gene: TRBV7-3
CDR3 DNA: TGTGCCAGCAGCCCCCGGGACGGAAACAATGAGCAGTTCTTC
CDR3 protein: CASSPRDGNNEQFF

J gene: TRBJ2-1
D gene: TRBD2
V gene: TRBV10-3
CDR3 DNA: TGTGCCATCAGTTCCGGGACTAGCTCCGGGGAGCAGTTCTTC
CDR3 protein: CAISSGTSSGEQFF

J gene: TRBJ2-6
D gene: .
V gene: TRBV6-5
CDR3 DNA: TGTGCCAGCAGTTATCGGCGGTCTGGGGCCAACGTCCTGACTTTC
CDR3 protein: CASSYRRSGANVLTF

J gene: TRBJ1-5
D gene: .
V gene: TRBV13
CDR3 DNA: TGTGCCAGCCAATACCAGGGGCAGCCCCAGCATTTT
CDR3 protein: CASQYQGQPQHF

J gene: TRBJ2-5
D gene: .
V gene: TRBV5-1
CDR3 DNA: TGCGCCAGCAGCCCATATTGGGAGACCCAGTACTTC
CDR3 protein: CASSPYWETQYF

J gene: TRBJ2-5
D gene: .
V gene: TRBV5-1
CDR3 DNA: TGCGCCAGCAGCTTGGCGGGGGCATGGGAGACCCAGTACTTC
CDR3 protein: CASSLAGAWETQYF

J gene: TRBJ1-2
D gene: .
V gene: TRBV2
CDR3 DNA: TGTGCCAGCATACGGACCTTTAAGGATGGCTACACCTTC
CDR3 protein: CASIRTFKDGYTF

J gene: TRBJ2-5
D gene: .
V gene: TRBV4-1
CDR3 DNA: TGCGCCAGCAGCCAAGAAGGGACTCCTTTGGAGACCCAGTACTTC
CDR3 protein: CASSQEGTPLETQYF

J gene: TRBJ2-7
D gene: .
V gene: TRBV7-9
CDR3 DNA: TGTGCCAGCAGCTTAAGCTTCTCCTACGAGCAGTACTTC
CDR3 protein: CASSLSFSYEQYF

J gene: TRBJ2-4
D gene: .
V gene: TRBV7-9
CDR3 DNA: TGTGCCAGCACCGTCCCCAGGGTGGGAAACATTCAGTACTTC
CDR3 protein: CASTVPRVGNIQYF

J gene: TRBJ2-3
D gene: TRBD1
V gene: TRBV27
CDR3 DNA: TGTGCCAGCAGCGACAGGGGGCGGGGGGATACGCAGTATTTT
CDR3 protein: CASSDRGRGDTQYF

J gene: TRBJ2-7
D gene: .
V gene: TRBV6-5
CDR3 DNA: TGTGCCAGCAGTATTCGGACAGCCTCCTACGAGCAGTACTTC
CDR3 protein: CASSIRTASYEQYF

J gene: TRBJ1-5
D gene: .
V gene: TRBV7-6
CDR3 DNA: TGTGCCAGCAGCTTGGCAGGGTTCAATCAGCCCCAGCATTTT
CDR3 protein: CASSLAGFNQPQHF

J gene: TRBJ2-7
D gene: .
V gene: TRBV6-5
CDR3 DNA: TGTGCCAGCAGTTACACCTCCGGGCCACTCTACGAGCAGTACTTC
CDR3 protein: CASSYTSGPLYEQYF

J gene: TRBJ2-1
D gene: TRBD2
V gene: TRBV7-9
CDR3 DNA: TGTGCCAGCAGCTTATTAGCGGGAGTAGATGAGCAGTTCTTC
CDR3 protein: CASSLLAGVDEQFF

J gene: TRBJ2-7
D gene: .
V gene: TRBV7-3
CDR3 DNA: TGTGCCAGCAGCTTATTTGGCGGGCCCAGCGAGCAGTACTTC
CDR3 protein: CASSLFGGPSEQYF

J gene: TRBJ2-7
D gene: TRBD2
V gene: TRBV25-1
CDR3 DNA: TGTGCCAGCAGTCTCCACCCCACTCTAGCGGTTAACGACGAGCAGTACTTC
CDR3 protein: CASSLHPTLAVNDEQYF

J gene: TRBJ1-4
D gene: .
V gene: TRBV9
CDR3 DNA: TGTGCCAGCAGCCCACTGGGTGCAGGGCGGCAACCCCCGTCGGATGAAAAACTGTTTTTT
CDR3 protein: CASSPLGAGRQPPSDEKLFF

J gene: TRBJ2-4
D gene: TRBD1
V gene: TRBV13
CDR3 DNA: TGTGCCAGCAGCCGTTTACAGGGGGCCAAAAACATTCAGTACTTC
CDR3 protein: CASSRLQGAKNIQYF

J gene: TRBJ2-2
D gene: TRBD1
V gene: TRBV5-4
CDR3 DNA: TGTGCCAGCAGCTTTCTGACTGGACAGGGGATGAACACCGGGGAGCTGTTTTTT
CDR3 protein: CASSFLTGQGMNTGELFF